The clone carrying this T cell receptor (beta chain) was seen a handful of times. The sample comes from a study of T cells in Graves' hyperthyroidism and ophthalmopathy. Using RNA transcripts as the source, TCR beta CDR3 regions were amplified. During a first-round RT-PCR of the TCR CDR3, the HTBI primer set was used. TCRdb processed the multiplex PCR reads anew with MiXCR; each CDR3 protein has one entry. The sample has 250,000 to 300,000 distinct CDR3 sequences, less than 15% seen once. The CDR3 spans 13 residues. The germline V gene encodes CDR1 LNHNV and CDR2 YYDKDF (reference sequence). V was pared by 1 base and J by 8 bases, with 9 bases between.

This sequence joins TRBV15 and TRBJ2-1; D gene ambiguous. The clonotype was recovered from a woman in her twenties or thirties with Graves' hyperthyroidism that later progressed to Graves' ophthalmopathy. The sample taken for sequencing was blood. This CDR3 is CATSRGSGDEQFF. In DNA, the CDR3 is TGTGCCACCAGCAGAGGCTCAGGCGATGAGCAGTTCTTC.